This entry lists 16 T cell receptor beta chains sequenced from one sample in a study of OX40 agonist ivuxolimab in advanced cancers. TCRdb keeps only in-frame clones here, not all; method: immunoSEQ multiplex PCR. The sample contains approximately 57,000 clones, roughly 87% of which appear only once. Sample: CD4+ or CD8+ T cells sorted from blood, taken in a trial of the OX40 agonist ivuxolimab. Every receptor here comes from an adult with an advanced solid tumor such as melanoma, head and neck, liver or kidney cancer.

The chain uses TRBV27 and TRBJ1-5; tentatively, D is TRBD1 (5 bases). Trimming pared 2 bases from V and 2 bases from J, leaving 10 bases between. Germline V lookup: CDR1 MNHEY, CDR2 SMNVEV (reference sequence). This CDR3 is 15 amino acids long. This CDR3 is CASSLGGGGNQPQHF. The CDR3 region has the DNA TGTGCCAGCAGTTTAGGGGGAGGGGGCAATCAGCCCCAGCATTTT.

V gene TRBV15 combines with J gene TRBJ2-7; 10 nucleotides align to TRBD2. The CDR3 covers 14 residues. Germline V gives CDR1 LNHNV, CDR2 YYDKDF (reference sequence). The V segment lost 1 base and the J segment 10 bases; nucleotides outside the gene matches: 7. The CDR3 sequence: CATSRAGLAELQYF. The DNA of the CDR3 is TGTGCCACCAGCAGAGCCGGACTAGCGGAACTACAGTACTTC.

The rearrangement joins TRBV9 to TRBJ1-2; D may be TRBD1 (6 bases). The V gene lost 0 bases and the J gene lost 5 bases, with 11 bases spanning the gap. Germline lookup yields CDR1 SGDLS and CDR2 YYNGEE. This CDR3 spans 14 amino acids. The CDR3 sequence is CASSVGEGGYGYTF. In DNA form, the CDR3 reads TGTGCCAGCAGCGTAGGAGAGGGGGGTTATGGCTACACCTTC.

V and J are TRBV7-6 and TRBJ1-2; D gene uncertain. This CDR3 comprises 14 residues. Germline V gene sequence: CDR1 SGHVS, CDR2 FNYEAQ. Trimming left V 5 bases short and J 8 bases short, with 18 bases between. The CDR3 DNA is TGTGCCAGCAGCAAGCCCGGGGTGGTAGGCGGCTACACCTTC. Its translation is CASSKPGVVGGYTF.

V gene TRBV9 combines with J gene TRBJ2-3; D might be TRBD2 (6 bases). Between the trimmed V and J ends, which lost 3 bases and 0 bases, there was a span of 17 bases. Germline CDR1 SGDLS, CDR2 YYNGEE. The CDR3 length is 17 residues. CDR3 DNA sequence: TGTGCCAGCAGCGAACCCCTTGGCGGGGTAAGCACAGATACGCAGTATTTT. Its protein is CASSEPLGGVSTDTQYF.

The chain has TRBV4-2 and TRBJ2-2; D tentatively fits TRBD1 or TRBD2 (6 bases each). V shed 2 bases and J shed 2 bases, with 12 bases lying between them. Germline V gene sequence: CDR1 LGHNA, CDR2 YNFKEQ. The CDR3 length is 16 residues. The CDR3 reads CASSQPGASNTGELFF. The CDR3 DNA sequence: TGTGCCAGCAGCCAACCGGGGGCGTCCAACACCGGGGAGCTGTTTTTT.

This chain links TRBV27 with TRBJ2-3; D is uncertain. This CDR3 comprises 14 residues. The germline V gene has CDR1 MNHEY and CDR2 SMNVEV (reference sequence). Trimming removed 6 bases at V and 6 bases at J, with 16 bases between. CDR3 nucleotides: TGTGCCAGCAGCCACCTCTTCGGACCCGATACGCAGTATTTT. This sequence encodes CASSHLFGPDTQYF.

This chain uses TRBV7-9 with TRBJ2-1; D is unclear. Germline CDR1 and CDR2: SEHNR and FQNEAQ (reference sequence). V was clipped by 5 bases and J by 12 bases, with 20 bases between them. This CDR3 is 14 amino acids long. The CDR3, as DNA: TGTGCCAGCAGCCCGGTGGAAAAGTCTTTTGTGCAGTTCTTC. It codes for CASSPVEKSFVQFF.

The CDR3 DNA is TGCGCCAGCAGTGAGTCAGGCCTGAACACCGGGGAGCTGTTTTTT. Its protein product is CASSESGLNTGELFF. The gene calls are TRBV10-1 and TRBJ2-2; no clear D gene. The CDR3 runs to 15 residues. Germline-derived CDR1 and CDR2 are WNHNN and SYGVQD (reference sequence). V was shortened by 0 bases and J by 1 base, with 6 bases between the two germline ends.

This sequence joins TRBV18 and TRBJ2-7; TRBD2 is a possible D gene (6 bases). The ends were cut back, 3 bases at V and 1 base at J, with 10 bases in the middle. The CDR3 totals 14 residues. The germline V gene has CDR1 KGHSH and CDR2 LQKENI. CDR3 coding DNA: TGTGCCAGCTCACCTCCGGCGGGATCCTACGAGCAGTACTTC. Translation: CASSPPAGSYEQYF.

The chain is built from TRBV5-8 and TRBJ1-5; no clear D. With 1 base removed from V and 0 bases from J, the gap between germline ends came to 8 bases. Germline CDR1 reads SGHTS; CDR2 reads YDEGEE. The CDR3 runs to 15 residues. The DNA of the CDR3 is TGTGCCAGCAGCTTGCGCGAGTATAGCAATCAGCCCCAGCATTTT. This sequence encodes CASSLREYSNQPQHF.

The rearrangement uses TRBV5-8 and TRBJ2-1; 12 bases match TRBD1. This CDR3 contains 15 residues. Trimming cost V 7 bases and J 8 bases; bases outside gene matches: 10. Germline CDR1 and CDR2: SGHTS and YDEGEE. This chain's CDR3 is CASGSIGTGGDEQFF. Here the CDR3 DNA reads TGTGCCAGCGGTTCAATCGGGACAGGGGGCGATGAGCAGTTCTTC.

This clone was observed once. V gene TRBV5-4 combines with J gene TRBJ2-5; 10 nucleotides agree with TRBD1. The germline V gene encodes CDR1 SGHNT and CDR2 YYREEE (reference sequence). J gave up 5 bases and V 0 bases, and 7 bases lay outside the gene matches. CDR3 length: 16 residues. CDR3 bases: TGTGCCAGCAGCTTGGTTGGACAGGGGGAGGTGGAGACCCAGTACTTC. Protein product: CASSLVGQGEVETQYF.

The chain combines TRBV29-1 with TRBJ1-5; tentative D call: TRBD1 (5 bases). The CDR3 has 14 residues. Germline-derived CDR1 and CDR2 are SQVTM and ANQGSEA. V was pared by 5 bases and J by 4 bases, with 15 bases between. The CDR3 DNA reads TGCAGCGTTCGATTGGGGGGAGGGAATCAGCCCCAGCATTTT. It specifies CSVRLGGGNQPQHF.

The chain combines TRBV27 with TRBJ1-3, with D uncertain. Trimming cost V 5 bases and J 0 bases, with 14 bases left between them. Looked up from germline, CDR1 is MNHEY and CDR2 is SMNVEV (reference sequence). This CDR3 is built from 16 residues. The CDR3 spells CASSPTGFSSGNTIYF. In DNA form, the CDR3 reads TGTGCCAGCAGTCCTACGGGGTTCAGCTCTGGAAACACCATATATTTT.

The chain couples TRBV5-1 to TRBJ1-1; unclear D gene. The V and J ends lost 0 bases and 0 bases respectively, with 6 bases between them. Germline-derived CDR1 and CDR2 are SGHRS and YFSETQ. The CDR3 extends over 14 amino acids. The CDR3 protein is CASSLGTMNTEAFF. The CDR3, as DNA: TGCGCCAGCAGCTTGGGGACTATGAACACTGAAGCTTTCTTT. The full variable domain, in which reference TRBV5-1 and TRBJ1-1 provide the parts outside the CDR3, is KAGVTQTPRYLIKTRGQQVTLSCSPISGHRSVSWYQQTPGQGLQFLFEYFSETQRNKGNFPGRFSGRQFSNSRSEMNVSTLELGDSALYLCASSLGTMNTEAFFGQGTRLTVV.